The following is a T cell receptor (beta chain) sequence with its context. Its binding antigen is unknown. Base quality data are lacking; no much larger clone is found one base away. This record comes from a study of early T cells in non-severe SARS-CoV-2 infection (dated by TCRdb to 2020 to 2023). Turning to the overall study: Bulk RNA from unsorted whole blood was used for TCR sequencing, so alpha and beta chains could not be paired.

Trimming removed 5 bases from V and 1 base from J, leaving 14 bases between the germline ends. From cysteine to phenylalanine, the CDR3 is 15 amino acids long. CDR3 DNA only is kept here, 45 bases in frame from base 1. CDR1 and CDR2 are drawn from the germline V gene: MNHEY, SVGEGT. A case-control design nested within a healthcare worker cohort in London, UK, was used, with weekly nasopharyngeal swab PCR tests and blood sampling performed. Healthcare workers were recruited during the week of the UK lockdown, between 23 and 31 March 2020, and followed weekly for up to roughly 15 weeks. What the work shows at the level of the full study, not this receptor alone: VDJdb matching was skewed toward anti-spike CD8 responses and likely underestimated virus-specific expansions by missing private and CD4 specificities.

Receptor libraries were prepared by 5' RACE. Sequenced using a NextSeq 500. In the TCR library protocol, unique molecular identifiers were attached to individual cDNA molecules to correct for PCR bias and sequencing error. Both TCR alpha and beta chains were sequenced, and tight co-correlation was observed between alpha and beta sequence abundances in each sample. From the authors' description of their analysis: Decombinator V4 was used to annotate TCR sequences for V gene, J gene and CDR3. Expanded TCRs were defined as changing significantly between any two time points under a Poisson model with p below 0.0001. Abundances of TCRs were expressed as counts per million after normalisation to the total number of TCRs sequenced in each sample. TRAV1-2 paired with TRAJ12, TRAJ20 or TRAJ33 defined MAIT TCRs, while TRAV10 paired with TRAJ18 defined iNKT TCRs. VDJdb, accessed 1 November 2021, was searched for CMV, EBV and SARS-CoV-2 annotated TCRs, excluding TCRs annotated for multiple antigens. TCRdb redid the processing of the public reads, applying fastp at Q25 and MiXCR, and retained in-frame beta chains. When rows share a CDR3 protein, they turn into one entry using the most common DNA and genes. The V and J calls come from TCRdb's annotation, not from the publication. The sample table contains under 45,000 distinct CDR3 sequences; only one count was recorded for roughly 5% of them. The ten largest clonotypes hold under 7% of the sample.

The TCR sequence derives from an adult who was a healthcare worker with PCR-confirmed SARS-CoV-2 infection or an uninfected control (not recorded which). The rearrangement combines TRBV6-2 or TRBV6-3 with TRBJ1-1, with TRBD1 as a weak D call on 6 bases. The specimen was whole blood, collected at baseline. The DNA sequence is TGTGCCAGCAGTAACGGACAGAGATCGAACACTGAAGCTTTCTTT. It codes for CASSNGQRSNTEAFF.